This TCR beta chain appears in the sequencing data of a study of vaccination and CD4 T cells after COVID-19. On the study more broadly: With eight to ten mild cases and one severe, convalescent patients were SARS-CoV-2 positive by nasal swab PCR. The convalescent group had six males, four females, seven Caucasians, two Asians, one multiracial. Post-vaccine sampling followed dose two by a median 72 days (range 14 to 241).

With regard to this clonotype: Its antigen is undetermined.

This CDR3 region has 14 residues. Germline V gives CDR1 MNHEY, CDR2 SVGAGI. V was pared by 3 bases and J by 6 bases, with 14 bases between. Cultured CD4+ T cell DNA underwent sequencing with the Oncomine TCR Beta short-read assay. TCRdb called the PCR reads again in MiXCR, with one record for every CDR3 protein. Among 10,000 to 15,000 distinct CDR3 sequences, around 64% were seen once, and the ten largest hold 11% to 15%. Treatment in this sample: 10-day PBMC culture with coronavirus spike peptide pools or control peptides (ViraFEST assay). Sequencing was done on a sample of CD4+ T cells from blood, cultured in vitro. The sequence came from a human donor who had recovered from COVID-19. The chain uses TRBV6-5 and TRBJ1-2; D call uncertain. CDR3 DNA: TGTGCCAGCAGTTATAGCTACTACGACGATGGCTACACCTTC. Protein: CASSYSYYDDGYTF.